The clone carrying this T cell receptor beta chain was picked up a small number of times. Which cohort a participant joined came from the clinical history participants gave. TCRdb keeps only in-frame clones here, not all; method: immunoSEQ multiplex PCR. The sample has about 300,000 clones, 89% seen once. Germline V gives CDR1 LNHDA, CDR2 SQIVND (reference sequence). This CDR3 contains 13 residues. Trimming pared 1 base from V and 5 bases from J, leaving 8 bases between. The data were obtained in a study of blood T cell repertoires in COVID-19. The chain links TRBV19 to TRBJ1-1; no clear D. What was sequenced was PBMCs or T cells enriched from blood (not recorded which). The source of this sequence is a woman in her thirties or forties who had recovered from COVID-19. This CDR3 reads CASSIVARTEAFF. The CDR3 DNA reads TGTGCCAGTAGTATAGTAGCGCGAACTGAAGCTTTCTTT.